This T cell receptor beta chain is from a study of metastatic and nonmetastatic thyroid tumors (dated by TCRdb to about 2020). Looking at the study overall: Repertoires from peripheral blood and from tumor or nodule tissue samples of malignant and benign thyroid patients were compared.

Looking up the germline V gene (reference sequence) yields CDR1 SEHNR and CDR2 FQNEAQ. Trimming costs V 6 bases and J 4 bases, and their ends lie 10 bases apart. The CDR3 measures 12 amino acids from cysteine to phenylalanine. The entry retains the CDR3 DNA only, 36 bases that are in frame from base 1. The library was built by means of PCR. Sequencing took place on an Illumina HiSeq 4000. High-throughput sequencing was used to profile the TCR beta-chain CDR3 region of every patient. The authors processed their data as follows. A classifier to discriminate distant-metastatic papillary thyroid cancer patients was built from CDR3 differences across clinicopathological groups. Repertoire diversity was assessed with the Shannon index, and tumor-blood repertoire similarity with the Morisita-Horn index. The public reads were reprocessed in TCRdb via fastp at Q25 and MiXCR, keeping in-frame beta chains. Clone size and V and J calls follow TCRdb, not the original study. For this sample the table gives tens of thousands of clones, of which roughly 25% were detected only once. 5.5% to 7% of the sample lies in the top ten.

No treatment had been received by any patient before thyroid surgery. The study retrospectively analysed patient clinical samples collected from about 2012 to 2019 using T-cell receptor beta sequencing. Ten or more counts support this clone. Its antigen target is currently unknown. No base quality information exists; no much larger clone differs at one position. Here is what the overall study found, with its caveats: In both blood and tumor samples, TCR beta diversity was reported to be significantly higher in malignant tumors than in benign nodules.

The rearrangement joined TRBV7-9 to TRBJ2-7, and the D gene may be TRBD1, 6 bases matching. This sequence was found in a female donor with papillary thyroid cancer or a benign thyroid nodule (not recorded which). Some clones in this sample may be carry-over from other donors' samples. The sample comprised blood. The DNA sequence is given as TGTGCCAGCAGTTCACAGGGTTACGAGCAGTACTTC. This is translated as CASSSQGYEQYF.